A selection of T cell receptor beta chains follows, all from one sample in a study of T cell changes during pregnancy in multiple sclerosis. Libraries were prepared by immunoSEQ multiplex PCR; TCRdb keeps only in-frame clonotypes and omits some of them. The sample includes 95,000 to 100,000 clones, around 92% of them seen just once. The sequenced sample was peripheral blood, obtained in the second trimester of pregnancy. The receptors derive from a female donor with multiple sclerosis, enrolled in a pregnancy study. CDR3s include the opening cysteine and the closing phenylalanine or tryptophan. Each record gives: CDR3 length, J gene, V gene, D gene, clone size, CDR3 DNA, CDR3 protein. A D gene is named only where the DNA matches it firmly. The size of a clone is reported for some rows only, either as once, few or many, or as a class for expanded clones.

>15|TRBJ2-3|TRBV7-6|TRBD2|NA
TGTGCCAGCAGTTGGTCAGCGGGAGTGACAGATACGCAGTATTTT
CASSWSAGVTDTQYF
>15|TRBJ2-7|TRBV27|TRBD1|NA
TGTGCCACCAGGGGCTTCGGGACAGGGGGCTCCGAGCAGTACTTC
CATRGFGTGGSEQYF
>15|TRBJ1-1|TRBV7-9|NA|NA
TGTGCCAGCAGCTTCCCGGACAGCGGGAACACTGAAGCTTTCTTT
CASSFPDSGNTEAFF
>12|TRBJ2-5|TRBV28|NA|NA
TGTGCCAGCAGTCGCGGAACGAAGACCCAGTACTTC
CASSRGTKTQYF
>12|TRBJ1-1|TRBV6-5|TRBD1|NA
TGTGCCTGCCGACAGGGTCAAACTGAAGCTTTCTTT
CACRQGQTEAFF
>15|TRBJ2-7|TRBV7-2|TRBD1|NA
TGTGCCAGCAGCTTTACCGGACAGGGGAACAACGAGCAGTACTTC
CASSFTGQGNNEQYF
>20|TRBJ1-1|TRBV30|TRBD1|NA
TGTGCCTGGAGTTTGTTCTCAGGTGGACAGGGGGCTTTTTGGAACACTGAAGCTTTCTTT
CAWSLFSGGQGAFWNTEAFF
>14|TRBJ2-1|TRBV5-1|TRBD1|NA
TGCGCCAGCAGCTTGAAGGGGGCAGTCAATGAGCAGTTCTTC
CASSLKGAVNEQFF
>16|TRBJ2-1|TRBV5-4|TRBD2|once
TGTGCCAGCAGCTTGGTCGTGCTAGCGGGAGACAATGAGCAGTTCTTC
CASSLVVLAGDNEQFF
>14|TRBJ2-3|TRBV7-2|NA|once
TGTGCCAGCAGCCTCTCAACACTAGCAGATACGCAGTATTTT
CASSLSTLADTQYF
>14|TRBJ1-5|TRBV18|TRBD1|NA
TGTGCCAGCTCACCCGACAGGGATGGACAGCCCCAGCATTTT
CASSPDRDGQPQHF
>15|TRBJ2-1|TRBV6-1|TRBD2|NA
TGTGCCAGCAGTCCCCTAGCGGGAGTAGGCGATGAGCAGTTCTTC
CASSPLAGVGDEQFF
>15|TRBJ2-1|TRBV9|TRBD2|NA
TGTGCCAGCAGCGTAGTCGCGGGAGGCCACAATGAGCAGTTCTTC
CASSVVAGGHNEQFF
>12|TRBJ1-2|TRBV5-4|NA|NA
TGTGCCAGCAGCCGCGAGTTAACAGGGTACACCTTC
CASSRELTGYTF
>14|TRBJ2-4|TRBV9|NA|NA
TGTGCCAGCAGCGAGAGGACAGTGGGAAACATTCAGTACTTC
CASSERTVGNIQYF
>14|TRBJ2-7|TRBV25-1|TRBD2|NA
TGTGCCAGCTCACCGCCGGGGGGACCCTACGAGCAGTACTTC
CASSPPGGPYEQYF
>15|TRBJ2-3|TRBV19|TRBD2|NA
TGTGCCAGTAGTATCACTAGCGCTAGCACAGATACGCAGTATTTT
CASSITSASTDTQYF
>13|TRBJ2-7|TRBV29-1|TRBD1|NA
TGCAGCGGGGGGGGACAGGGGCCAGACGAGCAGTACTTC
CSGGGQGPDEQYF
>15|TRBJ2-5|TRBV12-5|NA|NA
TGTGCTAGTGGTTTGGTACTTGCAGGGGTAGAGACCCAGTACTTC
CASGLVLAGVETQYF
>12|TRBJ2-2|TRBV5-4|NA|NA
TGTGCCAGCAGCTCCATCCCCGGGGAGCTGTTTTTT
CASSSIPGELFF
>12|TRBJ2-7|TRBV28|TRBD1|NA
TGTGCCAGCGGGACAGGATTCTACGAGCAGTACTTC
CASGTGFYEQYF
>18|TRBJ2-3|TRBV7-6|TRBD2|NA
TGTGCCAGCAGCTTACTGGCCTCAACTAGCGGGAAGACAGATACGCAGTATTTT
CASSLLASTSGKTDTQYF
>13|TRBJ1-2|TRBV2|NA|NA
TGTGCCAGCAGCCGGGCGGGGGGCGGTGGCTACACCTTC
CASSRAGGGGYTF
>14|TRBJ2-5|TRBV2|NA|NA
TGTGCCAGCATGGGGGGCGGGAGTGTTGAGACCCAGTACTTC
CASMGGGSVETQYF
>14|TRBJ2-7|TRBV27|NA|NA
TGTGCCAGCAGTTTACTAGCGAGCTCCTACGAGCAGTACTTC
CASSLLASSYEQYF
>15|TRBJ2-5|TRBV6-5|TRBD1|NA
TGTGCCAGCAGTCTCCCGGGACAGGGTCAAGAGACCCAGTACTTC
CASSLPGQGQETQYF
>14|TRBJ2-5|TRBV6-1|TRBD1|NA
TGTGCCAGCAGGGCCGGGACAGGGGCTGGGACCCAGTACTTC
CASRAGTGAGTQYF
>16|TRBJ2-7|TRBV5-1|TRBD1|NA
TGCGCCAGCAGCTTGCTAACATCGGGACAGAACTACGAGCAGTACTTC
CASSLLTSGQNYEQYF
>16|TRBJ2-5|TRBV5-1|TRBD1|NA
TGCGCCAGCAGCGGAACTTTCTCCGGGACAGGGGGGACCCAGTACTTC
CASSGTFSGTGGTQYF
>15|TRBJ2-5|TRBV6-6|NA|once
TGTGCCAGCAGTTCCCCCGGTCGGGTTCAAGAGACCCAGTACTTC
CASSSPGRVQETQYF
>14|TRBJ2-1|TRBV5-4|TRBD2|NA
TGTGCCAGCAGCGGGACGACTAGCGGCGATGAGCAGTTCTTC
CASSGTTSGDEQFF
>12|TRBJ2-3|TRBV7-9|NA|NA
TGTGCCAGCTTGGGGACTTCAGATACGCAGTATTTT
CASLGTSDTQYF